Included here is one T cell receptor beta chain sequence, with context. Sequenced by immunoSEQ multiplex PCR; TCRdb stores in-frame clones only, minus some. The sample includes about 88,000 clones, roughly 93% seen only once; the top ten take 1.5% to 2%. Trimming took 4 bases from V and 5 from J; bases not matched to a gene: 8. The CDR3 runs to 15 residues. The germline V gene encodes CDR1 LNHNV and CDR2 YYDKDF (reference sequence). This sample stems from a study of T cells in tuberculosis. Whole-study findings and limits: Some low-affinity tetramer-binding T cells may be absent from this sample.

After thawing and overnight rest, PBMC were stained with GMM-loaded CD1B tetramer, viability dye and anti-CD3 for sorting. The CD1B tetramers carried C32 glucose monomycolate purified from Rhodococcus equi. CD14-expressing monocytes were removed from PBMC before cryopreservation and sorting. Approximately 95,000 tetramer-negative cells were sorted from each donor. Sequenced: CD1b-GMM tetramer-negative cells sorted from PBMCs. The receptor was derived from an adult woman with latent tuberculosis. The chain carries TRBV15 and TRBJ1-5; 7 nucleotides line up with TRBD1. For the CDR3, the DNA is TGTGCCACCAGCACAACGACGGGACAGCATCAGCCCCAGCATTTT. Encoded protein: CATSTTTGQHQPQHF.